A single sample gave rise to the 21 T cell receptor beta chains below, sequenced in a study of blood T cell repertoires in COVID-19. Sequencing was performed with immunoSEQ multiplex PCR; in TCRdb, only in-frame clones are kept and a portion is missing. The sample has 90,000 to 150,000 clones, 65% to 90% seen once. The sample comprised peripheral blood. Receptors were obtained from a man at least 80 years old with acute or convalescent COVID-19.

This chain connects TRBV29-1 to TRBJ2-7; 7 bases line up with TRBD1. The junction had 1 base not matched to a gene; V was cut back by 3 bases and J by 2 bases. Germline CDR1 SQVTM, CDR2 ANQGSEA. The CDR3 consists of 12 residues. The CDR3 region is CSVEQGAYEQYF. DNA of the CDR3: TGCAGCGTTGAGCAGGGGGCCTACGAGCAGTACTTC.

This rearrangement joins TRBV6-5 to TRBJ1-3; no clear D gene. The CDR3 totals 14 residues. Per germline, CDR1 MNHEY and CDR2 SVGAGI. V was cut by 2 bases and J by 0 bases, with 5 bases left in between. The CDR3 region has the DNA TGTGCCAGCAGTTACGCACTCTCTGGAAACACCATATATTTT. Translating it yields CASSYALSGNTIYF.

V usage is TRBV6-5 and J usage is TRBJ1-3, with no clear D. The CDR3 runs to 13 residues. Trimming removed 7 bases at V and 3 bases at J, with 10 bases between. From germline, CDR1 is MNHEY and CDR2 SVGAGI. The CDR3 coding sequence is TGTGCCAGCATGCGGGATGTTGGAAACACCATATATTTT. It encodes CASMRDVGNTIYF.

The rearrangement joins TRBV7-2 to TRBJ2-2, with 9 bases matching TRBD1. Losses at the gene ends were 5 bases for V and 1 base for J; bases not matched to a gene: 8. The germline CDR1 and CDR2 sequences are SGHTA and FQGNSA. There are 17 residues in the CDR3. The CDR3 loop reads CASSRGRGQGNTGELFF. DNA for the CDR3: TGTGCCAGCAGCCGGGGAAGGGGACAGGGGAACACCGGGGAGCTGTTTTTT.

The chain has TRBV27 and TRBJ2-1, with 7 bases lining up with TRBD2. The CDR3 runs 22 residues. V gave up 4 bases and J gave up 4 bases; unmatched junction bases: 28. Per germline, CDR1 MNHEY and CDR2 SMNVEV (reference sequence). The CDR3 DNA follows: TGTGCCAGCAGTTCTGGGGGGGAATATACAAGTGTGGGACTATCTCAGTACAATGAGCAGTTCTTC. This encodes CASSSGGEYTSVGLSQYNEQFF.

The rearrangement uses TRBV10-3 and TRBJ2-5, with 10 bases aligning to TRBD2. The CDR3 contains 16 residues. The trim removed 0 bases at V and 5 bases at J, leaving 6 bases unmatched. Germline lookup yields CDR1 ENHRY and CDR2 SYGVKD. DNA for the CDR3: TGTGCCATCAGTGAGTCGAGACTAGCGGGCGGGGAGACCCAGTACTTC. Translated, it gives CAISESRLAGGETQYF.

CDR3 protein: CASSPDRATDTQYF. The CDR3 DNA is TGTGCCAGCAGTCCGGACAGGGCCACAGATACGCAGTATTTT. The chain links TRBV2 to TRBJ2-3; TRBD1 agrees at 8 bases. The length of the CDR3 is 14 residues. CDR1 is SNHLY and CDR2 is FYNNEI in the germline V gene. J was trimmed by 2 bases and V by 5 bases; bases with no gene match: 3.

This clone has only one observation. The CDR3 DNA is TGTGCCAGCAGCCTAGGGGGGGCCGAGGGGTATGGCTACACCTTC. Translation gives CASSLGGAEGYGYTF. The chain links TRBV28 to TRBJ1-2; possibly TRBD1 for D (6 bases). Looked up from germline, CDR1 is MDHEN and CDR2 is SYDVKM. The CDR3 contains 15 residues. V lost 6 bases and J 5 bases, leaving 19 bases between the germline ends.

This clone was detected a few times. The chain employs TRBV5-1 and TRBJ1-4, with D possibly being TRBD1 (5 bases). Trimming removed 0 bases at V and 8 bases at J, with 11 bases between. Germline-derived CDR1 and CDR2 are SGHRS and YFSETQ. This CDR3 comprises 14 residues. CDR3 protein: CASSLGGPGEKLFF. The CDR3 nucleotides read TGCGCCAGCAGCTTGGGGGGCCCCGGGGAAAAACTGTTTTTT.

The rearrangement uses TRBV14 and TRBJ2-1; no reliable D call. V was clipped by 1 base and J by 0 bases, with 10 bases between them. The CDR3 length is 16 residues. CDR1 SGHDN and CDR2 FVKESK come from the germline V gene. The CDR3 is CASSQVRVSSYNEQFF. As DNA, the CDR3 is TGTGCCAGCAGCCAAGTTCGGGTTAGCTCCTACAATGAGCAGTTCTTC.

This clone was seen only once. V gene TRBV5-1 combines with J gene TRBJ1-4; the match to TRBD1 covers 8 bases. The CDR3 is 14 residues long. The germline V gene has CDR1 SGHRS and CDR2 YFSETQ. J gave up 5 bases and V 3 bases, and 3 bases lay outside the gene matches. CDR3 sequence: CASSSGQENEKLFF. CDR3 sequence (DNA): TGCGCCAGCAGCTCGGGACAGGAAAATGAAAAACTGTTTTTT.

The rearrangement links TRBV5-1 to TRBJ1-4, with TRBD1 matching over 9 bases. Trimming took 3 bases from V and 5 from J; bases not matched to a gene: 5. The CDR3 is 15 amino acids. CDR1 and CDR2 (germline): SGHRS, YFSETQ. The CDR3 spells CASSSGQGSNEKLFF. The CDR3 DNA follows: TGCGCCAGCAGCTCGGGACAGGGCTCAAATGAAAAACTGTTTTTT. Full variable domain (missing parts from reference TRBV5-1 and TRBJ1-4): KAGVTQTPRYLIKTRGQQVTLSCSPISGHRSVSWYQQTPGQGLQFLFEYFSETQRNKGNFPGRFSGRQFSNSRSEMNVSTLELGDSALYLCASSSGQGSNEKLFFGSGTQLSVL.

This rearrangement joins TRBV5-1 to TRBJ1-1; 7 bases align to TRBD1. The CDR3 sequence is 15 residues long. The V and J ends lost 4 bases and 1 base, in that order; junction bases with no gene match: 7. The germline V gene encodes CDR1 SGHRS and CDR2 YFSETQ. In DNA, the CDR3 is TGCGCCAGCAGCACGCAGGGACAGAAGAACACTGAAGCTTTCTTT. As protein: CASSTQGQKNTEAFF.

J is TRBJ2-7 and V is TRBV10-3, with TRBD2 matching 8 bases. This CDR3 spans 15 amino acids. After removal of 3 bases from V and 0 bases from J, the junction contained 4 bases not matched to a gene. Germline CDR1 ENHRY, CDR2 SYGVKD. CDR3 nucleotide sequence: TGTGCCATCAGTGATCCGAGCGGGAGCTCCTACGAGCAGTACTTC. Translated: CAISDPSGSSYEQYF.

The chain has TRBV5-1 and TRBJ1-1; tentatively, D is TRBD1 (5 bases). CDR3 size: 13 residues. CDR1 SGHRS and CDR2 YFSETQ come from the germline V gene. V lost 5 bases, J lost 4 bases, and 12 bases lay in between. The CDR3 DNA follows: TGCGCCAGCAGGATTGACAGTTCCACTGAAGCTTTCTTT. It codes for CASRIDSSTEAFF.

CDR3 DNA sequence: TGCGCCAGCAGCGACGGAGGATGGGATGAAAAACTGTTTTTT. Its protein product is CASSDGGWDEKLFF. The chain employs TRBV5-1 and TRBJ1-4; D not certain. Germline assignment: CDR1 SGHRS and CDR2 YFSETQ. CDR3 length: 14 amino acids. The germline V and J ends were trimmed by 4 bases and 6 bases, with 13 bases remaining between them.

J is TRBJ1-4 and V is TRBV7-2, with D perhaps TRBD1 (6 bases). V gave up 5 bases and J gave up 5 bases, with 18 bases separating them. The CDR3 runs 16 residues. CDR1 SGHTA and CDR2 FQGNSA come from the germline V gene. DNA for the CDR3: TGTGCCAGCAGCCCCTTTAACGGACAGATAAATGAAAAACTGTTTTTT. Encoded protein: CASSPFNGQINEKLFF. The whole variable domain, filled in from reference TRBV7-2 and TRBJ1-4, reads GAGVSQSPSNKVTEKGKDVELRCDPISGHTALYWYRQSLGQGLEFLIYFQGNSAPDKSGLPSDRFSAERTGGSVSTLTIQRTQQEDSAVYLCASSPFNGQINEKLFFGSGTQLSVL.

This clone was detected only a few times. This chain uses TRBV19 with TRBJ1-1; no firm D call. Germline V gene data show CDR1 as LNHDA and CDR2 as SQIVND (reference sequence). V was pared by 10 bases and J by 1 base, with 13 bases between. The CDR3 spans 13 residues. CDR3 nucleotide sequence: TGTGCCACCCGAGAGGATTCGAACACTGAAGCTTTCTTT. This translates into CATREDSNTEAFF.

This sequence joins TRBV4-1 and TRBJ2-5; D perhaps matches TRBD1 (6 bases). Trimming cost V 7 bases and J 5 bases, with 20 bases left between them. The length of the CDR3 is 15 residues. Germline CDR1 and CDR2: MGHRA and YSYEKL. The CDR3 here is CASTPQGTLSETQYF. Written as DNA, the CDR3 is TGCGCCAGCACCCCTCAGGGGACCTTATCTGAGACCCAGTACTTC.

The rearrangement uses TRBV11-3 and TRBJ2-3; 9 bases are a match to TRBD1. The ends lost 1 base at V and 7 bases at J; junction bases unmatched: 3. The CDR3 totals 14 residues. Per germline, CDR1 SGHNT and CDR2 YENEEA. CDR3 coding DNA: TGTGCCAGCAGCTTAGTTGGGACAGGGCATACGCAGTATTTT. Its translation is CASSLVGTGHTQYF.

This clone appeared a single time. The genes are TRBV20-1 and TRBJ1-4; D unclear. This CDR3 is built from 12 residues. The V gene's germline CDR1 is DFQATT and CDR2 SNEGSKA (reference sequence). Trimming pared 3 bases from V and 5 bases from J, leaving 7 bases between. The CDR3 DNA is TGCAGTGCTAGTTACCTAAATGAAAAACTGTTTTTT. Translating it yields CSASYLNEKLFF.